These 6 T cell receptor beta chains came from one sample sequenced in a study of beta chain features in type 1 diabetes. Notes on the study in general: Researchers report that Type 1 diabetes patients had moderately but significantly shorter TCRB CDR3s across all four CD4+ subsets.

Reverse transcription of all isolated RNA meant that expressed TCRB transcripts were sequenced. TCRdb's table, derived via immunoSEQ multiplex PCR, lists solely in-frame clones and lacks some. The repertoire has hundreds of thousands of clones, 10% to 15% of them found once; the top ten carry about 0.01%. No cognate antigen is known for these TCRs. Material for sequencing was naive CD4+ T cells from blood. Every receptor here comes from a woman under 30 with type 1 diabetes.

The chain employs TRBV7-9 and TRBJ1-5, with D uncertain. The CDR3 has 17 amino acids. The germline V and J ends were trimmed by 3 bases and 5 bases, with 20 bases remaining between them. Germline V gene lookup returns CDR1 SEHNR and CDR2 FQNEAQ (reference sequence). CDR3 residues: CASSLWRAPGMDQPQHF. CDR3 nucleotides: TGTGCCAGCAGCTTGTGGAGGGCGCCGGGGATGGATCAGCCCCAGCATTTT.

This clone appeared a few times. This chain links TRBV27 with TRBJ2-5; TRBD1 is a possible D gene (6 bases). Germline CDR1 and CDR2: MNHEY and SMNVEV (reference sequence). The CDR3 has 14 amino acids. Trimming removed 1 base at V and 2 bases at J, with 8 bases between. The DNA for the CDR3 is TGTGCCAGCAGTTTATTAGGACAGCAAGAGACCCAGTACTTC. Protein sequence: CASSLLGQQETQYF.

This clone was observed a handful of times. The V gene is TRBV4-1, the J gene TRBJ2-5, with D unclear. Deletions cut 4 bases from V and 1 base from J, with 7 bases between. Germline values: CDR1 MGHRA, CDR2 YSYEKL. The CDR3 has 13 amino acids. This CDR3 reads CASSRAPQETQYF. The CDR3 DNA reads as TGCGCCAGCAGCCGAGCCCCCCAAGAGACCCAGTACTTC.

This clone has more than one count but fewer than ten. DNA of the CDR3: TGTGCCAGCAGCCAGACAGGCCAAGAGACCCAGTACTTC. Protein sequence: CASSQTGQETQYF. V usage is TRBV28 and J usage is TRBJ2-5; a weak D match, TRBD1 (6 bases). The germline V and J ends were trimmed by 6 bases and 1 base, with 9 bases remaining between them. The CDR3 loop spans 13 amino acids. CDR1 is MDHEN, CDR2 SYDVKM, per germline.

In this sample, this clone turned up a few times. J is TRBJ2-7 and V is TRBV29-1; D is possibly TRBD1 (6 bases). The germline CDR1 and CDR2 sequences are SQVTM and ANQGSEA. This CDR3 has 14 amino acids. V lost 7 bases to trimming and J lost 3 bases, with 19 bases between them. CDR3: CSGATGTTYYEQYF. CDR3 coding DNA: TGCAGCGGGGCAACCGGGACAACCTACTACGAGCAGTACTTC.

This clone occurred a few times. The chain combines TRBV7-9 with TRBJ1-4, with a tentative D call TRBD1 (5 bases). The CDR3 has 14 residues. Germline loops: CDR1 SEHNR, CDR2 FQNEAQ (reference sequence). V lost 7 bases, J lost 8 bases, and 17 bases lay in between. In DNA form, the CDR3 reads TGTGCCAGCACCCCAGTGAAGGGGTGGGAAAAACTGTTTTTT. Translation gives CASTPVKGWEKLFF.